The rows below give T cell receptor beta chains drawn from one sample of a study of T cell repertoires in cytomegalovirus infection. Each CDR3 protein gets one entry after TCRdb re-called the reads with MiXCR. Seen here are approximately 170,000 distinct CDR3 sequences, roughly an eighth observed once, and the top ten hold around 27%. The sample was PBMCs. The receptors were sampled from a human donor in good health (CMV status not recorded). Some clones in this sample may be carry-over from other donors' samples. The CDR3 runs from the conserved cysteine through the conserved F or W. The order of the fields is D gene, V gene, clone size, J gene, CDR3 DNA, CDR3 protein. A D gene is named only where the DNA matches it firmly. Clone size is not always given. Where it is, it says once, few, many or a class for expanded clones.

D: TRBD1; V: TRBV5-6; size: many; J: TRBJ2-1; DNA: TGTGCCAGCAGCGTGACAGGGCGGGTCTACAATGAGCAGTTCTTC; CDR3: CASSVTGRVYNEQFF
D: -; V: TRBV30; size: few; J: TRBJ2-7; DNA: TGTGCCTGGAGTGTCCCCCCACCCTACGAGCAGTACTTC; CDR3: CAWSVPPPYEQYF
D: -; V: TRBV7-2; size: many; J: TRBJ2-2; DNA: TGTGCCAGCAGCTTAGCGGTGGCCGGGGAGCTGTTTTTT; CDR3: CASSLAVAGELFF
D: TRBD1; V: TRBV7-2; size: many; J: TRBJ2-1; DNA: TGTGCCAGCAGCCCGCTGGACAGGGTAGGCGATGAGCAGTTCTTC; CDR3: CASSPLDRVGDEQFF
D: -; V: TRBV11-2; size: -; J: TRBJ2-7; DNA: TGTGCCAGCAGCCGAACCCACGAGCAGTACTTC; CDR3: CASSRTHEQYF
D: -; V: TRBV7-2; size: many; J: TRBJ1-1; DNA: TGTGCCAGCAGCTTAGAGAGGAAGGGTGAAGCTTTCTTT; CDR3: CASSLERKGEAFF
D: -; V: TRBV29-1; size: few; J: TRBJ2-7; DNA: TGCAGCGTCCAAGACTTTATTAGGGAGTCCACTTCCTACGAGCAGTACTTC; CDR3: CSVQDFIRESTSYEQYF
D: TRBD1; V: TRBV23-1; size: many; J: TRBJ2-7; DNA: TGCGCCAGCAGCCGGGACAGGGCAACATACCGGAGGGCCTACGAGCAGTACTTC; CDR3: CASSRDRATYRRAYEQYF
D: -; V: TRBV28; size: many; J: TRBJ2-6; DNA: TGTGCCAGCAGTTTAGGCAGGTACTTCTCTGGGGCCAACGTCCTGACTTTC; CDR3: CASSLGRYFSGANVLTF
D: -; V: TRBV7-9; size: many; J: TRBJ1-1; DNA: TGTGCCAGCAGCGGGAGGGGGGAATTGAACACTGAAGCTTTCTTT; CDR3: CASSGRGELNTEAFF
D: TRBD2; V: TRBV20-1; size: few; J: TRBJ2-3; DNA: TGCAGTGCTAGCGGGGGGGCAGATACGCAGTATTTT; CDR3: CSASGGADTQYF
D: -; V: TRBV25-1; size: -; J: TRBJ1-4; DNA: TGTGCCAGCAGCCAGGTGTCCCTTAATGAAAAACTGTTTTTT; CDR3: CASSQVSLNEKLFF
D: -; V: TRBV7-2; size: few; J: TRBJ2-2; DNA: TGTGCCAGCAGCCCCTGGGGCACCGGGGAGCTGTTTTTT; CDR3: CASSPWGTGELFF
D: -; V: TRBV7-9; size: -; J: TRBJ2-7; DNA: TGTGCCAGCAGCCCCCGCGGGAATTTCTACGAGCAGTACTTC; CDR3: CASSPRGNFYEQYF
D: TRBD2; V: TRBV2; size: -; J: TRBJ2-7; DNA: TGTGCCAGCAGATTACTAGCGCCGCCCTACGAGCAGTACTTC; CDR3: CASRLLAPPYEQYF
D: -; V: TRBV4-2; size: -; J: TRBJ1-2; DNA: TGTGCCAGCAGCCGCTCGGTCGGGGGCGAAAACTATGGCTACACCTTC; CDR3: CASSRSVGGENYGYTF
D: -; V: TRBV7-9; size: many; J: TRBJ1-1; DNA: TGTGCCAGCAGCTTCTCGAACACTGAAGCTTTCTTT; CDR3: CASSFSNTEAFF
D: -; V: TRBV7-3; size: many; J: TRBJ2-3; DNA: TGTGCCAGCAGCGCGATCTCAGGAACGCAGTATTTT; CDR3: CASSAISGTQYF
D: -; V: TRBV29-1; size: few; J: TRBJ2-1; DNA: TGCAGCGTTGGAGGGTTCGGGAATGAGCAGTTCTTC; CDR3: CSVGGFGNEQFF
D: TRBD1; V: TRBV7-2; size: many; J: TRBJ1-2; DNA: TGTGCCAGCAGCTTAGCTTCAAACAGGGGAGGAAACTATGGCTACACCTTC; CDR3: CASSLASNRGGNYGYTF
D: -; V: TRBV28; size: -; J: TRBJ1-1; DNA: TGTGCCAGCAGCCGGGGGGGGCATACTGAAGCTTTCTTT; CDR3: CASSRGGHTEAFF
D: -; V: TRBV7-8; size: many; J: TRBJ1-6; DNA: TGTGCCAGCAGCTTAGTAGAGGGATACAATTCACCCCTCCACTTT; CDR3: CASSLVEGYNSPLHF
D: -; V: TRBV7-2; size: many; J: TRBJ2-2; DNA: TGTGCCAGCAGCTTAGAGTCCAGGGGAGTGGTTGCCGGGGAGCTGTTTTTT; CDR3: CASSLESRGVVAGELFF
D: -; V: TRBV9; size: few; J: TRBJ2-5; DNA: TGTGCCAGCAGCCCCCGGGGGCCGGACGAGACCCAGTACTTC; CDR3: CASSPRGPDETQYF
D: TRBD1; V: TRBV7-3; size: many; J: TRBJ2-7; DNA: TGTGCCAGCAGTATCTCCCCGGCACAGGGGGGTCGAGTCGACGAGCAGTACTTC; CDR3: CASSISPAQGGRVDEQYF
D: -; V: TRBV4-1; size: many; J: TRBJ1-1; DNA: TGCGCCAGCAGCCAAGATCGTGGCCCCCTTGGCGGAGCTTTCTTT; CDR3: CASSQDRGPLGGAFF
D: TRBD2; V: TRBV29-1; size: -; J: TRBJ2-3; DNA: TGCAGCGTTCAGCGGGAGATGTTTCCAGATACGCAGTATTTT; CDR3: CSVQREMFPDTQYF
D: -; V: TRBV10-2; size: -; J: TRBJ1-1; DNA: TGCGCCACCAAATATGGGAGCACTGAAGCTTTCTTT; CDR3: CATKYGSTEAFF
D: -; V: TRBV14; size: many; J: TRBJ1-1; DNA: TGTGCCAGCAGCTCATATATGAACACTGAAGCTTTCTTT; CDR3: CASSSYMNTEAFF
D: -; V: TRBV29-1; size: -; J: TRBJ2-6; DNA: TGCAGCGTTGAAGACAGGACTGGGGCCAACGTCCTGACTTTC; CDR3: CSVEDRTGANVLTF
D: TRBD1; V: TRBV7-9; size: many; J: TRBJ2-7; DNA: TGTGCCAGCAGCTCCCCGACAGGGGGCTACGAGCAGTACTTC; CDR3: CASSSPTGGYEQYF
D: -; V: TRBV7-6; size: -; J: TRBJ2-1; DNA: TGTGCCAGCAGCGCTCTGGATGAGCAGTTCTTC; CDR3: CASSALDEQFF
D: -; V: TRBV6-2/TRBV6-3; size: few; J: TRBJ2-5; DNA: TGTGCCAGCAGAAAAACCGGAAAGCAAGAGACCCAGTACTTC; CDR3: CASRKTGKQETQYF
D: TRBD1; V: TRBV20-1; size: -; J: TRBJ2-7; DNA: TGCAGTGCCTTCGCGGGACAGGGGGGCTCCTTAAGCTCCTACGAGCAGTACTTC; CDR3: CSAFAGQGGSLSSYEQYF
D: TRBD2; V: TRBV2; size: few; J: TRBJ2-1; DNA: TGTGCCAGCAGTGAACTCCGACTAGCGGGAGGGCCGGGGACTAGTTTCTTC; CDR3: CASSELRLAGGPGTSFF
D: TRBD2; V: TRBV11-2; size: many; J: TRBJ2-2; DNA: TGTGCCAGCAGCTTAGCGGGGGGGACCGGGGAGCTGTTTTTT; CDR3: CASSLAGGTGELFF
D: -; V: TRBV7-6; size: few; J: TRBJ1-3; DNA: TGTGCCAGCAGCTACCCTGGGGCTGGAAACACCATATATTTT; CDR3: CASSYPGAGNTIYF
D: -; V: TRBV10-3; size: -; J: TRBJ1-5; DNA: TGTGCGATCAAGCGGGACGGGGATAGCAATCAGCCCCAGCATTTT; CDR3: CAIKRDGDSNQPQHF
D: TRBD1; V: TRBV7-9; size: -; J: TRBJ1-2; DNA: TGTGCCAGCAGCTCAGGGACAGGGCCAGATAACTATGGCTACACCTTC; CDR3: CASSSGTGPDNYGYTF
D: -; V: TRBV12-3/TRBV12-4; size: many; J: TRBJ2-6; DNA: TGTGCCAGCAGGACAGGCGATTACTCTGGGGCCAACGTCCTGACTTTC; CDR3: CASRTGDYSGANVLTF
D: -; V: TRBV15; size: -; J: TRBJ1-5; DNA: TGTGCCACCAGCAGAGATCCATTCAACTCTCAGCCCCAGCATTTT; CDR3: CATSRDPFNSQPQHF
D: TRBD2; V: TRBV11-2; size: few; J: TRBJ2-5; DNA: TGTGCCAGCAGCCGGAGCGGGAAAGAGACCCAGTACTTC; CDR3: CASSRSGKETQYF
D: TRBD1; V: TRBV27; size: -; J: TRBJ2-7; DNA: TGTGCCAGCAGCCCTCCCATTCTCCGGGACAGGGGGCCTCCCAGCTCCTACGAGCAGTACTTC; CDR3: CASSPPILRDRGPPSSYEQYF
D: -; V: TRBV7-2; size: many; J: TRBJ2-2; DNA: TGTGCCAGCAGCGAGCTTCGTCTTACCGGGGAGCTGTTTTTT; CDR3: CASSELRLTGELFF